These 10 T cell receptor beta chains share one sample of origin, sequenced in a study of a mutant IDH1 vaccine in newly diagnosed glioma. The time point: baseline, week 1 (first vaccination visit). Indicated treatment: pre-vaccination baseline after standard-of-care therapy. TCRdb's copy holds only in-frame clones and misses some; the assay was immunoSEQ multiplex PCR. The sample holds about 46,000 clones; around 80% are singletons and the top ten take about 1.7%. The starting material was PBMCs, obtained from a glioma patient treated with radiotherapy, temozolomide or both. The origin of the receptors is a woman between 40 and 50 years old with glioma.

The chain joins TRBV29-1 to TRBJ1-2, with D tentatively TRBD1 (6 bases). The germline V and J ends were trimmed by 5 bases and 2 bases, with 12 bases remaining between them. The germline V gene encodes CDR1 SQVTM and CDR2 ANQGSEA. This CDR3 is built from 13 residues. The CDR3 is CSVRNRGNYGYTF. CDR3 bases: TGCAGCGTTAGGAATAGGGGGAACTATGGCTACACCTTC.

V gene TRBV5-1 combines with J gene TRBJ2-3; 11 positions match TRBD2. The CDR3 length is 17 residues. Germline CDR1 is SGHRS and CDR2 is YFSETQ. The V segment lost 4 bases and the J segment 4 bases; nucleotides outside the gene matches: 11. Here the CDR3 reads CASSPGRSSGGADTQYF. In DNA, the CDR3 is TGCGCCAGCAGCCCAGGGAGGAGTAGCGGGGGGGCAGATACGCAGTATTTT.

This sequence joins TRBV6-6 and TRBJ1-4; D not resolved. This CDR3 has 15 amino acids. The germline gives CDR1 MNHNY, CDR2 SVGAGI (reference sequence). V gave up 6 bases and J gave up 3 bases, with 14 bases separating them. The CDR3 sequence: CASSSTGASNEKLFF. CDR3 nucleotide sequence: TGTGCCAGCAGCAGTACGGGAGCTTCTAATGAAAAACTGTTTTTT.

This sequence joins TRBV29-1 and TRBJ2-3; either TRBD1 or TRBD2 may supply D (5 bases each). The length of the CDR3 is 12 residues. V was pared by 1 base and J by 7 bases, with 9 bases between. CDR1 is SQVTM and CDR2 is ANQGSEA in the germline V gene. The CDR3 protein is CSVEGGWNTQYF. CDR3 nucleotides: TGCAGCGTTGAAGGGGGGTGGAATACGCAGTATTTT.

This clone was observed a single time. This sequence joins TRBV5-1 and TRBJ2-4; maybe TRBD1 (5 bases). This CDR3 region has 15 residues. Trimming removed 4 bases from V and 9 bases from J, with 20 bases in between. Germline loops: CDR1 SGHRS, CDR2 YFSETQ. CDR3 nucleotide sequence: TGCGCCAGCAGCCTGCCCCTCGACAGTTTAGGCATTCAGTACTTC. Its protein is CASSLPLDSLGIQYF.

The genes are TRBV10-3 and TRBJ2-7; D possibly corresponds to TRBD1 (5 bases). V lost 6 bases and J lost 2, with 8 bases in between. The V gene's germline CDR1 is ENHRY and CDR2 SYGVKD. The CDR3 extends over 12 amino acids. The chain's CDR3 is CAIRQGPYEQYF. The CDR3 DNA follows: TGTGCCATCAGGCAGGGCCCCTACGAGCAGTACTTC.

The chain employs TRBV2 and TRBJ1-6, with D unclear. The CDR3 has 16 residues. Germline values: CDR1 SNHLY, CDR2 FYNNEI. V was pared by 5 bases and J by 14 bases, with 25 bases between. The CDR3 DNA reads TGTGCCAGCAGTCAGATCTCTGAGGCAGGAGGAGGATCCCTCCACTTT. It specifies CASSQISEAGGGSLHF.

This chain links TRBV5-1 with TRBJ2-4; D is undetermined. CDR1 is SGHRS, CDR2 YFSETQ, per germline. V was pared by 5 bases and J by 4 bases, with 13 bases between. The CDR3 spans 14 residues. The chain's CDR3 is CASSPPDRKNIQYF. For the CDR3, the DNA is TGCGCCAGCAGTCCCCCGGACCGTAAAAACATTCAGTACTTC.

This clone showed up just once. This chain links TRBV27 with TRBJ2-7, with D perhaps matching TRBD1 (6 bases). CDR3 length equals 14 residues. CDR1 and CDR2 from the germline V gene are MNHEY and SMNVEV (reference sequence). The ends were cut back, 5 bases at V and 4 bases at J, with 15 bases in the middle. DNA for the CDR3: TGTGCCAGCAGTCCTTTGGGCAGGGGTTACGAGCAGTACTTC. The encoded protein is CASSPLGRGYEQYF.

This clone appeared once. The chain links TRBV29-1 to TRBJ2-5; D remains ambiguous. The CDR3 extends over 10 amino acids. Germline-derived CDR1 and CDR2 are SQVTM and ANQGSEA. Deletions cut 5 bases from V and 5 bases from J, with 6 bases between. This CDR3 reads CSVRSETQYF. CDR3 nucleotide sequence: TGCAGCGTTCGATCCGAGACCCAGTACTTC.